This is a list of T cell receptor beta chains from one sample in a study of monozygotic twins with inflammatory bowel disease. TCRdb processed the 5' RACE reads again and assigns one entry to each CDR3 protein, with no DNA. There are approximately 110,000 distinct CDR3 sequences in the sample, with about an eighth held by the top ten. The sample consisted of blood. The receptors were sampled from a human donor with ulcerative colitis or Crohn's disease, or a healthy co-twin of an affected twin (not recorded which). Each CDR3 is given with its conserved first and last residue.

CDR3: CSARSGTLQYF
J: TRBJ2-5
V: TRBV20-1

CDR3: CASGPLAGLQETQYF
J: TRBJ2-5
V: TRBV5-1

CDR3: CASTMTVGSSGANVLTF
J: TRBJ2-6
V: TRBV28

CDR3: CAGALGDTQYF
J: TRBJ2-3
V: TRBV7-9

CDR3: CASSIREGQPQHF
J: TRBJ1-5
V: TRBV19

CDR3: CATSKPITSGGNNEQFF
J: TRBJ2-1
V: TRBV15

CDR3: CASRTLQGRYGYTF
J: TRBJ1-2
V: TRBV7-8

CDR3: CASSQEGEEGAYNEQFF
J: TRBJ2-1
V: TRBV14

CDR3: CASSQDPGGVSYNEQFF
J: TRBJ2-1
V: TRBV4-3

CDR3: CASSLSGGRWSGELFF
J: TRBJ2-2
V: TRBV11-2

CDR3: CASSDQPGPSYNEQFF
J: TRBJ2-1
V: TRBV7-9

CDR3: CATRTEGRFGGELFF
J: TRBJ2-2
V: TRBV2

CDR3: CASSQAAGGSTDTQYF
J: TRBJ2-3
V: TRBV4-2

CDR3: CASSLERSPYGYTF
J: TRBJ1-2
V: TRBV7-2

CDR3: CSASRAGGNTDTQYF
J: TRBJ2-3
V: TRBV20-1

CDR3: CASRVSPDYEQYF
J: TRBJ2-7
V: TRBV10-2

CDR3: CASSQDKNTEAFF
J: TRBJ1-1
V: TRBV4-1

CDR3: CASSPERPATNEKLFF
J: TRBJ1-4
V: TRBV3-1

CDR3: CASSPIPRGTGTGELFF
J: TRBJ2-2
V: TRBV11-2

CDR3: CASSFGIRDNSPLHF
J: TRBJ1-6
V: TRBV5-6

CDR3: CASSPQGHYGYTF
J: TRBJ1-2
V: TRBV27

CDR3: CATPDRPSSGANVLTF
J: TRBJ2-6
V: TRBV12-3/TRBV12-4

CDR3: CASSPGQGSEKLFF
J: TRBJ1-4
V: TRBV7-8

CDR3: CASSPNRGPNSPLHF
J: TRBJ1-6
V: TRBV7-6

CDR3: CSAREASGASTDTQYF
J: TRBJ2-3
V: TRBV20-1

CDR3: CASSFPGQGAKDTQYF
J: TRBJ2-3
V: TRBV28

CDR3: CASSLWGVINEQFF
J: TRBJ2-1
V: TRBV12-3/TRBV12-4

CDR3: CAGDGSLRGGELFF
J: TRBJ2-2
V: TRBV7-9

CDR3: CASSLVAGQYNEQFF
J: TRBJ2-1
V: TRBV5-1

CDR3: CASSSHGGTATNEKLFF
J: TRBJ1-4
V: TRBV5-1

CDR3: CASSRVGLAEATEAFF
J: TRBJ1-1
V: TRBV13

CDR3: CSVGGTVDEKLFF
J: TRBJ1-4
V: TRBV29-1

CDR3: CSVEGELGTDTQYF
J: TRBJ2-3
V: TRBV29-1

CDR3: CASSLGLAVSYNEQFF
J: TRBJ2-1
V: TRBV11-2

CDR3: CASRGNRDNTEAFF
J: TRBJ1-1
V: TRBV5-1

CDR3: CASSLAYRATWGTEAFF
J: TRBJ1-1
V: TRBV5-5

CDR3: CASSRTGGYSPLHF
J: TRBJ1-6
V: TRBV7-9

CDR3: CASRGFSEAFF
J: TRBJ1-1
V: TRBV12-3/TRBV12-4

CDR3: CASSQDYAGAGDTQYF
J: TRBJ2-3
V: TRBV4-2

CDR3: CASKWAGDNSPLHF
J: TRBJ1-6
V: TRBV7-2

CDR3: CASSGGTGDTGELFF
J: TRBJ2-2
V: TRBV5-1

CDR3: CASSSGQGRYTDSQYF
J: TRBJ2-3
V: TRBV6-2/TRBV6-3

CDR3: CASSPLYLATGASTDTQYF
J: TRBJ2-3
V: TRBV18

CDR3: CAISDQFSVSGELFF
J: TRBJ2-2
V: TRBV10-3

CDR3: CASSLGSKPSYEQYF
J: TRBJ2-7
V: TRBV7-9

CDR3: CASREGLAGGYF
J: TRBJ2-3
V: TRBV7-9

CDR3: CSARPFSGANVLTF
J: TRBJ2-6
V: TRBV20-1

CDR3: CASGSRTGDYEHYF
J: TRBJ2-7
V: TRBV12-5

CDR3: CASSLKLGGSGYEQYF
J: TRBJ2-7
V: TRBV5-1

CDR3: CASSSRVRGYEQYF
J: TRBJ2-7
V: TRBV7-2

CDR3: CASSHAQSNTEAFF
J: TRBJ1-1
V: TRBV18

CDR3: CASSEGGQGIEQFF
J: TRBJ2-1
V: TRBV27

CDR3: CASRQGGGADTDTQYF
J: TRBJ2-3
V: TRBV5-1

CDR3: CASSFGGTDLTDTQYF
J: TRBJ2-3
V: TRBV28